The 13 T cell receptor beta chains given below trace back to one sample, sequenced in a study of blood T cell repertoires in COVID-19. Sequenced by immunoSEQ multiplex PCR; TCRdb stores in-frame clones only, minus some. The table lists approximately 50,000 clones, around 90% of them singletons, with about 6.5% in the top ten. Sequenced input: peripheral blood. All receptors derive from a man aged 50 to 60 with active COVID-19.

The chain is built from TRBV27 and TRBJ1-6, with TRBD1 identical over 9 bases. This CDR3 spans 15 amino acids. Germline CDR1 is MNHEY and CDR2 is SMNVEV (reference sequence). J was trimmed by 6 bases and V by 6 bases; bases with no gene match: 6. CDR3 region: CASRLGTGFNSPLHF. CDR3 in DNA: TGTGCCAGCAGATTGGGGACAGGGTTTAATTCACCCCTCCACTTT.

The chain joins TRBV5-1 to TRBJ1-2, with a possible D match to TRBD1 (6 bases). Germline loops: CDR1 SGHRS, CDR2 YFSETQ. There are 18 residues in the CDR3. Trimming took off 4 bases at V and 1 base at J, with 23 bases between the two ends. The CDR3 loop is CASSPRLTQGILNYGYTF. CDR3 in DNA: TGCGCCAGCAGCCCACGCCTAACCCAGGGGATCCTTAACTATGGCTACACCTTC.

The rearrangement joins TRBV14 to TRBJ1-4; D remains ambiguous. The ends were cut back, 5 bases at V and 0 bases at J, with 10 bases in the middle. Germline V lookup: CDR1 SGHDN, CDR2 FVKESK. The CDR3 covers 15 residues. DNA of the CDR3: TGTGCCAGCAGCGGAAGGAGTGCAACTAATGAAAAACTGTTTTTT. It translates to CASSGRSATNEKLFF. Supplemented by reference TRBV14 and TRBJ1-4, the full variable domain reads EAGVTQFPSHSVIEKGQTVTLRCDPISGHDNLYWYRRVMGKEIKFLLHFVKESKQDESGMPNNRFLAERTGGTYSTLKVQPAELEDSGVYFCASSGRSATNEKLFFGSGTQLSVL.

V is TRBV7-2 and J is TRBJ2-7; maybe TRBD2 (7 bases). V lost 1 base, J lost 3 bases, and 16 bases lay in between. The CDR3 sequence is 16 residues long. In germline, CDR1 is SGHTA, CDR2 FQGNSA. CDR3: CASSLDGGTQDYEQYF. In DNA, the CDR3 is TGTGCCAGCAGCTTAGACGGGGGGACACAGGACTACGAGCAGTACTTC.

The V call is TRBV5-4, the J call TRBJ2-2; tentatively, D is TRBD2 (5 bases). Trimming left V 9 bases short and J 1 base short, with 10 bases between. Germline lookup yields CDR1 SGHNT and CDR2 YYREEE (reference sequence). This CDR3 has 13 residues. The CDR3 region has the DNA TGTGCCACCTCCCGGGGGAACACCGGGGAGCTGTTTTTT. It encodes CATSRGNTGELFF.

V gene TRBV2 combines with J gene TRBJ2-5; the D is unclear. Per germline, CDR1 SNHLY and CDR2 FYNNEI. V dropped 6 bases and J dropped 7 bases, with 9 bases sitting between them. The CDR3 length is 11 residues. The CDR3 region has the DNA TGTGCCAGCAGCGCCGTCGGGACCCAGTACTTC. Translating gives CASSAVGTQYF.

The chain employs TRBV5-1 and TRBJ2-5, with D maybe TRBD1 (5 bases). This CDR3 comprises 14 residues. The germline V gene encodes CDR1 SGHRS and CDR2 YFSETQ. V was shortened by 4 bases and J by 0 bases, with 10 bases between the two germline ends. CDR3 sequence: CASSLRVNQETQYF. Here the CDR3 DNA reads TGCGCCAGCAGCCTCAGGGTTAACCAAGAGACCCAGTACTTC.

The CDR3 sequence is CASSDGVGTGELFF. The DNA of the CDR3 is TGTGCCAGCAGCGACGGGGTGGGCACCGGGGAGCTGTTTTTT. V and J are TRBV3-1 (or the pseudogene TRBV3-2) and TRBJ2-2; D perhaps matches TRBD2 (5 bases). The V end was cut by 5 bases, the J end by 4 bases, with 11 bases between. The CDR3 sequence is 14 residues long. The germline V gene encodes CDR1 LGHDT and CDR2 YNNKEL (reference sequence).

The chain uses TRBV6-5 and TRBJ1-1; D is possibly TRBD1 (5 bases). V shed 7 bases and J shed 0 bases, with 12 bases lying between them. The CDR3 covers 14 residues. Germline V gene lookup returns CDR1 MNHEY and CDR2 SVGAGI. CDR3 loop: CASTPNRLNTEAFF. The DNA of the CDR3 is TGTGCCAGCACTCCGAACAGGTTGAACACTGAAGCTTTCTTT.

The rearrangement links TRBV19 to TRBJ2-1; maybe TRBD2 (5 bases). The CDR3 runs to 14 residues. Germline lookup yields CDR1 LNHDA and CDR2 SQIVND (reference sequence). Trimming removed 3 bases from V and 2 bases from J, with 8 bases in between. The CDR3 nucleotides are TGTGCCAGTAGTATCCAGCGGACCTACAATGAGCAGTTCTTC. It yields the protein CASSIQRTYNEQFF.

This chain links TRBV18 with TRBJ2-3; 9 positions match TRBD2. The CDR3 consists of 16 residues. Germline V CDR1 and CDR2: KGHSH, LQKENI. V was pared by 9 bases and J by 6 bases, with 16 bases of the junction left unmatched. In DNA, the CDR3 is TGTGCCAGTCCCCTCGGCGGGGGGGCCCGGTCTGATACGCAGTATTTT. This codes for CASPLGGGARSDTQYF.

The chain links TRBV19 to TRBJ1-5, with 7 bases lining up with TRBD1. The CDR3 is 13 residues long. Trimming at V came to 8 bases and at J to 2 bases, leaving 3 bases not matched to a gene. Germline-derived CDR1 and CDR2 are LNHDA and SQIVND (reference sequence). The CDR3: CASGQGGNQPQHF. The CDR3, as DNA: TGTGCCAGTGGTCAGGGGGGCAATCAGCCCCAGCATTTT.

The V and J genes are TRBV25-1 and TRBJ2-7; 10 nucleotides match TRBD2. CDR3 length equals 14 residues. Germline V gives CDR1 MGHDK, CDR2 SYGVNS. After removal of 2 bases from V and 4 bases from J, the junction contained 2 bases not matched to a gene. The CDR3 loop reads CASSERLAGYEQYF. The CDR3 DNA reads as TGTGCCAGCAGTGAACGACTAGCGGGTTACGAGCAGTACTTC.